Following are 25 T cell receptor beta chains from one sample sequenced in a study of cytomegalovirus exposure and HLA in healthy donors. PCR employed 60 Vbeta and 13 Jbeta primers. Produced via immunoSEQ multiplex PCR; TCRdb's table is partial and in-frame only. The table shows about 93,000 clones, with 65% to 85% occurring only once. Sequencing was carried out using PBMCs. The receptors originated from a man aged 50 to 60 in good health and CMV-seronegative.

The J gene is TRBJ2-3, the V gene TRBV19, with TRBD2 as a possible D gene (5 bases). The germline CDR1 and CDR2 sequences are LNHDA and SQIVND (reference sequence). This CDR3 has 16 residues. Trimming left V 3 bases short and J 2 bases short, with 15 bases between. The CDR3 coding sequence is TGTGCCAGTAGTATTGAATTACAGCGGTTCACAGATACGCAGTATTTT. Its protein product is CASSIELQRFTDTQYF.

This chain uses TRBV5-1 with TRBJ1-1; TRBD1 might be the D (5 bases). In germline, CDR1 is SGHRS, CDR2 YFSETQ. The germline V and J ends were trimmed by 4 bases and 4 bases, with 20 bases remaining between them. The CDR3 spans 16 residues. The CDR3 loop reads CASSPTPIGGGTEAFF. The CDR3 DNA reads TGCGCCAGCAGCCCTACCCCCATCGGCGGGGGCACTGAAGCTTTCTTT. The full variable domain, rest sourced from reference TRBV5-1 and TRBJ1-1, is KAGVTQTPRYLIKTRGQQVTLSCSPISGHRSVSWYQQTPGQGLQFLFEYFSETQRNKGNFPGRFSGRQFSNSRSEMNVSTLELGDSALYLCASSPTPIGGGTEAFFGQGTRLTVV.

The table lists this clone with a few counts. The V gene is TRBV29-1, the J gene TRBJ2-2; a possible D gene is TRBD2 (5 bases). Germline V gene sequence: CDR1 SQVTM, CDR2 ANQGSEA. This CDR3 spans 14 amino acids. The ends were cut back, 7 bases at V and 0 bases at J, with 12 bases in the middle. The CDR3 DNA is TGCAGCGCTATGGGGAGTACGAACACCGGGGAGCTGTTTTTT. The encoded protein is CSAMGSTNTGELFF.

This clone showed up just a few times. This sequence joins TRBV5-1 and TRBJ2-2; 9 bases are a match to TRBD1. Unmatched junction bases numbered 7, after V lost 6 bases and J lost 1 base. The CDR3 contains 16 residues. The germline V gene has CDR1 SGHRS and CDR2 YFSETQ. CDR3 in amino acids: CASIRDRVENTGELFF. DNA for the CDR3: TGCGCCAGCATCAGGGACAGGGTTGAGAACACCGGGGAGCTGTTTTTT.

This clone showed up just a few times. The V and J genes are TRBV29-1 and TRBJ1-2; 8 positions agree with TRBD1. Germline values: CDR1 SQVTM, CDR2 ANQGSEA. This CDR3 contains 15 residues. Unmatched junction bases numbered 10, after V lost 7 bases and J lost 0 bases. CDR3 in amino acids: CSAVDRDLANYGYTF. The CDR3 nucleotides read TGCAGCGCAGTGGACAGGGACCTAGCTAACTATGGCTACACCTTC.

In this sample, this clone turned up a few times. V is TRBV6-5 and J is TRBJ1-1; TRBD1 aligns across 9 bases. The CDR3 length is 11 residues. Germline V gene lookup returns CDR1 MNHEY and CDR2 SVGAGI. Trimming cost V 5 bases and J 10 bases; bases outside gene matches: 2. Written as DNA, the CDR3 is TGTGCCAGCAGTAGGGGACAGGGAGCTTTCTTT. This encodes CASSRGQGAFF.

The rearrangement joins TRBV5-1 to TRBJ1-1, with a tentative D call TRBD1 (6 bases). CDR3 length equals 13 residues. V gave up 5 bases and J gave up 3 bases, with 11 bases separating them. CDR1 and CDR2 (germline): SGHRS, YFSETQ. CDR3 sequence reads: CASRQGEDTEAFF. CDR3 nucleotides: TGCGCCAGCAGACAGGGTGAGGACACTGAAGCTTTCTTT.

This chain uses TRBV5-8 with TRBJ1-2, with D tentatively TRBD1 (5 bases). Germline V CDR1 and CDR2: SGHTS, YDEGEE. The CDR3 extends over 17 amino acids. Trimming removed 2 bases from V and 1 base from J, with 18 bases in between. CDR3 amino acids: CASSFQAGRDLNYGYTF. The CDR3 nucleotides read TGTGCCAGCAGCTTCCAGGCAGGGAGGGACCTTAACTATGGCTACACCTTC.

CDR3 protein: CASSLRSGFNQPQHF. The CDR3 DNA is TGTGCCAGCAGTTTACGTTCAGGTTTCAATCAGCCCCAGCATTTT. The chain is built from TRBV28 and TRBJ1-5; D call uncertain. Germline assignment: CDR1 MDHEN and CDR2 SYDVKM. There are 15 residues in the CDR3. The V end was cut by 2 bases, the J end by 3 bases, with 11 bases between.

In its sample, this clone was seen once. CDR3 sequence: CASSLDAGLSTDTQYF. The DNA for the CDR3 is TGTGCCAGCAGTTTAGACGCAGGGCTGAGCACAGATACGCAGTATTTT. This chain connects TRBV28 to TRBJ2-3, with D maybe TRBD1 (5 bases). The CDR3 contains 16 residues. Germline V gene lookup returns CDR1 MDHEN and CDR2 SYDVKM. V was shortened by 2 bases and J by 0 bases, with 12 bases between the two germline ends.

The J gene is TRBJ2-7, the V gene TRBV7-9; D may be TRBD1 (5 bases). Germline lookup yields CDR1 SEHNR and CDR2 FQNEAQ (reference sequence). Trimming left V 6 bases short and J 4 bases short, with 7 bases between. This CDR3 spans 11 amino acids. CDR3 sequence: CASSHRYEQYF. CDR3 nucleotide sequence: TGTGCCAGCAGTCACAGGTACGAGCAGTACTTC. Together with reference TRBV7-9 and TRBJ2-7, the CDR3 gives the full variable domain: DTGVSQNPRHKITKRGQNVTFRCDPISEHNRLYWYRQTLGQGPEFLTYFQNEAQLEKSRLLSDRFSAERPKGSFSTLEIQRTEQGDSAMYLCASSHRYEQYFGPGTRLTVT.

V gene TRBV5-1 combines with J gene TRBJ1-1; tentatively, D is TRBD1 (6 bases). V was shortened by 5 bases and J by 3 bases, with 14 bases between the two germline ends. Germline V gene data show CDR1 as SGHRS and CDR2 as YFSETQ. CDR3 size: 14 residues. The chain's CDR3 is CASSIRGGHTEAFF. DNA of the CDR3: TGCGCCAGCAGTATTAGGGGGGGTCACACTGAAGCTTTCTTT.

The gene calls are TRBV4-3 and TRBJ2-7, with TRBD1 identical over 8 bases. Germline V gene data show CDR1 as LGHNA and CDR2 as YSLEER. Unmatched junction bases numbered 7, after V lost 0 bases and J lost 6 bases. The CDR3 is 15 amino acids. This CDR3 is CASSQDSDRGSEQYF. In DNA, the CDR3 is TGCGCCAGCAGCCAAGATTCAGACAGGGGCAGCGAGCAGTACTTC.

The chain joins TRBV18 to TRBJ2-5; D possibly corresponds to TRBD1 (6 bases). The CDR3 runs 13 residues. Germline CDR1 KGHSH, CDR2 LQKENI. The germline V and J ends were trimmed by 4 bases and 2 bases, with 8 bases remaining between them. Here the CDR3 reads CASSLGQQETQYF. The CDR3 coding sequence is TGTGCCAGCTCACTTGGACAGCAAGAGACCCAGTACTTC.

This chain connects TRBV6-1 to TRBJ1-5, with D possibly matching TRBD1 (5 bases). This CDR3 comprises 15 residues. V was pared by 1 base and J by 6 bases, with 13 bases between. From germline, CDR1 is MNHNS and CDR2 SASEGT. The CDR3 DNA sequence: TGTGCCAGCAGTGAAGGGGTAGGGGCAGGTCAGCCCCAGCATTTT. This encodes CASSEGVGAGQPQHF.

The chain has TRBV19 and TRBJ1-1; 10 bases are shared with TRBD1. V lost 11 bases to trimming and J lost 4 bases; unmatched junction nucleotides: 7. This CDR3 has 13 residues. Germline CDR1 is LNHDA and CDR2 is SQIVND (reference sequence). DNA for the CDR3: TGTGCCTGTATCCGGGACAGGGGCACTGAAGCTTTCTTT. It codes for CACIRDRGTEAFF.

This clone was counted once. V usage is TRBV7-9 and J usage is TRBJ2-2, with D perhaps matching TRBD1 (5 bases). V was trimmed by 3 bases and J by 5 bases, leaving 10 bases between them. The germline V gene has CDR1 SEHNR and CDR2 FQNEAQ (reference sequence). CDR3 length: 14 amino acids. CDR3 protein: CASSFARTTGELFF. In DNA, the CDR3 is TGTGCCAGCAGCTTCGCTCGGACAACCGGGGAGCTGTTTTTT.

This clone was observed a few times. This chain connects TRBV6-6 to TRBJ2-7; a weak D match, TRBD1 (6 bases). This CDR3 spans 15 amino acids. Per germline, CDR1 MNHNY and CDR2 SVGAGI (reference sequence). V lost 0 bases, J lost 2 bases, and 11 bases lay in between. CDR3: CASSYSDSVTYEQYF. The CDR3, as DNA: TGTGCCAGCAGTTACTCGGACAGCGTAACCTACGAGCAGTACTTC.

The rearrangement uses TRBV9 and TRBJ2-5; possible D gene TRBD1, 6 bases. V shed 3 bases and J shed 2 bases, with 14 bases lying between them. CDR3 length: 15 residues. CDR1 is SGDLS, CDR2 YYNGEE, per germline. The CDR3 DNA reads as TGTGCCAGCAGCGCCGGGGCAGGGGAACAAGAGACCCAGTACTTC. Protein sequence: CASSAGAGEQETQYF. Variable domain in full (rest from reference TRBV9 and TRBJ2-5): DSGVTQTPKHLITATGQRVTLRCSPRSGDLSVYWYQQSLDQGLQFLIQYYNGEERAKGNILERFSAQQFPDLHSELNLSSLELGDSALYFCASSAGAGEQETQYFGPGTRLLVL.

The chain uses TRBV5-4 and TRBJ2-7, with 8 bases identical to TRBD1. This CDR3 region has 16 residues. CDR1 is SGHNT and CDR2 is YYREEE in the germline V gene (reference sequence). V lost 0 bases and J lost 5; bases outside the gene matches: 10. CDR3: CASSLGSQGARDEQYF. The DNA for the CDR3 is TGTGCCAGCAGCTTGGGGAGCCAGGGGGCGCGGGACGAGCAGTACTTC.

The chain has TRBV7-8 and TRBJ2-5; the D gene is possibly TRBD1 (6 bases). This CDR3 region has 15 residues. V was clipped by 2 bases and J by 2 bases, with 12 bases between them. CDR1 and CDR2 from the germline V gene are SGHVS and FQNEAQ. CDR3 protein: CASSLTGFNQETQYF. The CDR3 bases are TGTGCCAGCAGCTTAACAGGGTTTAATCAAGAGACCCAGTACTTC.

This chain joins TRBV7-2 and TRBJ2-7; TRBD2 aligns across 10 bases. Germline V gives CDR1 SGHTA, CDR2 FQGNSA. The junction had 9 bases not matched to a gene; V was cut back by 4 bases and J by 6 bases. The CDR3 consists of 15 residues. DNA for the CDR3: TGTGCCAGCAGCTCCCAAAGCGGGGGGGGCTCCGAGCAGTACTTC. Translation: CASSSQSGGGSEQYF.

The CDR3 DNA sequence: TGTGCCATCAGTGAAGACCTGTCAGGGGGGAACTATGGCTACACCTTC. Translating gives CAISEDLSGGNYGYTF. The V call is TRBV10-3, the J call TRBJ1-2; 7 bases map to TRBD1. This CDR3 has 16 amino acids. Per germline, CDR1 ENHRY and CDR2 SYGVKD. V gave up 3 bases and J gave up 2 bases; unmatched junction bases: 9.

The chain has TRBV18 and TRBJ2-7; possibly TRBD1 for D (5 bases). CDR3 length: 14 residues. From germline, CDR1 is KGHSH and CDR2 LQKENI. V was cut by 0 bases and J by 5 bases, with 11 bases left in between. The CDR3 here is CASSPPTSRDEQYF. The DNA for the CDR3 is TGTGCCAGCTCACCACCTACCTCCAGGGACGAGCAGTACTTC.

The V call is TRBV9, the J call TRBJ1-2; tentative D call: TRBD1 (6 bases). Trimming took off 0 bases at V and 8 bases at J, with 17 bases between the two ends. Germline assignment: CDR1 SGDLS and CDR2 YYNGEE. CDR3 length: 15 amino acids. CDR3 sequence reads: CASSVDSQGRRGYTF. As DNA, the CDR3 is TGTGCCAGCAGCGTAGATAGCCAGGGGAGACGGGGCTACACCTTC. Together with reference TRBV9 and TRBJ1-2, the CDR3 gives the full variable domain: DSGVTQTPKHLITATGQRVTLRCSPRSGDLSVYWYQQSLDQGLQFLIQYYNGEERAKGNILERFSAQQFPDLHSELNLSSLELGDSALYFCASSVDSQGRRGYTFGSGTRLTVV.